The rows below give T cell receptor beta chains drawn from one sample of a study of identifying expanded T cells in peripheral blood. TCRdb keeps only in-frame clones here, not all; method: immunoSEQ multiplex PCR. The table includes tens of thousands of clones, 70% to 90% detected once. The specimen sequenced was blood. These receptors came from a person aged 18 to 75 in good health. The CDR3 runs from the conserved cysteine through the conserved F or W. The D gene is left open where the match is weak. The listing skips clone size in some rows; elsewhere it reads once, few, many or a size class.

j_gene	d_gene	abundance	v_gene	CDR3nt	CDR3aa
TRBJ1-6	NA	NA	TRBV6-5	TGTGCCAGCAGTTACAGGGCCAGCCGGAATTCACCCCTCCACTTT	CASSYRASRNSPLHF
TRBJ2-7	TRBD1	NA	TRBV12-5	TGTGCTAGTGGGCGACAGGGGGGCATACTACCCTACGAGCAGTACTTC	CASGRQGGILPYEQYF
TRBJ1-5	NA	NA	TRBV27	TGTGCCAGCAGCTTTGGGAGGGGAGATCAGCCCCAGCATTTT	CASSFGRGDQPQHF
TRBJ1-1	NA	once	TRBV5-8	TGTGCCAGCAGCTTGGGAGGAGCCGCGAACACTGAAGCTTTCTTT	CASSLGGAANTEAFF
TRBJ1-1	TRBD1	NA	TRBV9	TGTGCCAGCAGCGAGACAGGGGCGGTAGGGACTGAAGCTTTCTTT	CASSETGAVGTEAFF
TRBJ1-2	TRBD1	NA	TRBV5-5	TGTGCCAGCAGCTTTCCGAACAGGGGGCGCAAAGGCTACACCTTC	CASSFPNRGRKGYTF
TRBJ2-7	NA	NA	TRBV5-6	TGTGCCAGCAGCTTGGAGGGGGGGAATTTAGGGTACGAGCAGTACTTC	CASSLEGGNLGYEQYF
TRBJ2-3	NA	NA	TRBV27	TGTGCCAGCAGTTTAGCCGGGTCAGATACGCAGTATTTT	CASSLAGSDTQYF
TRBJ1-2	NA	once	TRBV7-8	TGTGCCAGCAGCTTAGGTACAGTGGGAAGTGGCTACACCTTC	CASSLGTVGSGYTF
TRBJ2-5	TRBD1	NA	TRBV6-4	TGTGCCAGCAGTGTTGGGGGACAGTCGGATGAGACCCAGTACTTC	CASSVGGQSDETQYF
TRBJ2-1	NA	few	TRBV15	TGTGCCACCAGCAGAGAAGGGCCTCTAAACAATGAGCAGTTCTTC	CATSREGPLNNEQFF
TRBJ1-1	NA	NA	TRBV27	TGTGCCAGCAGTTGGTACGGGGACACTGAAGCTTTCTTT	CASSWYGDTEAFF
TRBJ1-2	NA	NA	TRBV6-6	TGTGCCAGCAGGGCAGGGGAACCCCCCTATGGCTACACCTTC	CASRAGEPPYGYTF
TRBJ2-2	NA	NA	TRBV29-1	TGCAGCGTTGAAGGGGGGGACAGCGGGGAGCTGTTTTTT	CSVEGGDSGELFF
TRBJ2-3	NA	NA	TRBV7-2	TGTGCCAGCAGCTTCTTTATCGCGGGGAGCACAGATACGCAGTATTTT	CASSFFIAGSTDTQYF
TRBJ2-5	TRBD1	NA	TRBV6-1	TGTGCCAGCAACTGGGACAGGAGGAAAGAGACCCAGTACTTC	CASNWDRRKETQYF
TRBJ1-4	NA	once	TRBV6-1	TGTGCCAGCAGTGAAAGAATCAGCAGGGGCAATAATGAAAAACTGTTTTTT	CASSERISRGNNEKLFF
TRBJ2-1	TRBD1	NA	TRBV4-1	TGCGCCAGCAGCCAAGGTTCAAACCGGGACAGGCCCTCTATACAACAGTTCTTC	CASSQGSNRDRPSIQQFF
TRBJ1-5	NA	NA	TRBV19	TGTGCCAGTAGCTACGGGGACAGCAATCAGCCCCAGCATTTT	CASSYGDSNQPQHF
TRBJ2-7	TRBD1	NA	TRBV12-5	TGTGCTAGTGGTTGGTCAACAGGGGACCGCTCCTACGAGCAGTACTTC	CASGWSTGDRSYEQYF
TRBJ2-5	NA	NA	TRBV5-4	TGTGCCAGCAGCTTGGACTGGGGCCAGGGACGGGAGACCCAGTACTTC	CASSLDWGQGRETQYF
TRBJ2-1	NA	NA	TRBV6-1	TGTGCCAGCACCCTGGATTTAGTGTACAATGAGCAGTTCTTC	CASTLDLVYNEQFF
TRBJ1-2	NA	NA	TRBV7-9	TGTGCCAGCCACACAGGGACCTCTAACTATGGCTACACCTTC	CASHTGTSNYGYTF
TRBJ2-5	NA	NA	TRBV30	TGTGCCTGGAGTGATTCTGGCTGGGAGACCCAGTACTTC	CAWSDSGWETQYF
TRBJ1-4	NA	few	TRBV5-1	TGCGCCAGCAGCTTGCTTGCAACTAATGAAAAACTGTTTTTT	CASSLLATNEKLFF
TRBJ1-6	NA	NA	TRBV30	TGTGCCTGGAGAGCAAGGCCTAATTCACCCCTCCACTTT	CAWRARPNSPLHF
TRBJ2-7	NA	once	TRBV7-2	TGTGCCAGCAGCTTAGTAACCTACGAGCAGTACTTC	CASSLVTYEQYF
TRBJ1-1	NA	NA	TRBV6-5	TGTGCCAGCAGATTGACAGTGAACACTGAAGCTTTCTTT	CASRLTVNTEAFF
TRBJ2-3	TRBD2	once	TRBV6-1	TGTGCCAGCAGACTAGCGTGGGGCTCAGATACGCAGTATTTT	CASRLAWGSDTQYF
TRBJ2-7	NA	NA	TRBV5-6	TGTGCCAGCAGCTTGGATTCGGGCGGACGGTACGAGCAGTACTTC	CASSLDSGGRYEQYF
TRBJ1-1	NA	once	TRBV7-6	TGTGCCAGCAGCCACGGTAATGGTGGCACTGAAGCTTTCTTT	CASSHGNGGTEAFF
TRBJ2-3	TRBD1	NA	TRBV11-1	TGTGCCAGCAGCTTCGGACAGGGGGCAGATACGCAGTATTTT	CASSFGQGADTQYF
TRBJ2-2	TRBD1	NA	TRBV5-1	TGCGCCAGCAGCTATATGACAGGGGGGCCCGGGGAGCTGTTTTTT	CASSYMTGGPGELFF
TRBJ1-1	NA	NA	TRBV7-6	TGTGCCAGCAGCTCGACAGAGTTCACTGAAGCTTTCTTT	CASSSTEFTEAFF
TRBJ1-1	TRBD1	NA	TRBV27	TGTGCCAGCAGGGACAGGGTCTATAGTGGTGAAGCTTTCTTT	CASRDRVYSGEAFF
TRBJ2-1	NA	NA	TRBV19	TGTGCCAGTAGTATTGGCCAGGTCAATGAGCAGTTCTTC	CASSIGQVNEQFF
TRBJ1-1	NA	NA	TRBV11-2	TGTGCCAGCAGCCACCCTGTTGGAGCAGGGTCCATGAACACTGAAGCTTTCTTT	CASSHPVGAGSMNTEAFF
TRBJ1-1	NA	NA	TRBV21-1	TGTGCCAGCAGCAACGTACAGTGGCTAGCTTTCTTT	CASSNVQWLAFF
TRBJ2-5	NA	NA	TRBV6-6	TGTGCCAGCAGCCTCCTAGCAAAGGAGACCCAGTACTTC	CASSLLAKETQYF